Below, 14 T cell receptor beta chains from the same sample are listed, as sequenced in a study of blood T cell repertoires in COVID-19. This table comes from immunoSEQ multiplex PCR, and its TCRdb copy is limited to in-frame clones, with some not included. This sample has 250,000 or so clones, with approximately 90% found just once. The sequenced sample was PBMCs or T cells enriched from blood (not recorded which). The receptor set was obtained from a man aged 40-49 years who had recovered from COVID-19.

This chain joins TRBV7-3 and TRBJ2-1; 9 bases agree with TRBD1. CDR3 size: 19 residues. The V gene end was trimmed by 5 bases and the J gene end by 0 bases; junction bases not matched to a gene: 14. CDR1 SGHTA and CDR2 FQGTGA come from the germline V gene. This CDR3 reads CASSRLGRGQGSSYNEQFF. The CDR3 DNA follows: TGTGCCAGCAGCCGCCTTGGGAGGGGACAGGGCAGCTCCTACAATGAGCAGTTCTTC.

This chain uses TRBV28 with TRBJ1-2; D is unresolved. The CDR3 covers 13 residues. V lost 3 bases to trimming and J lost 3 bases, with 8 bases between them. Germline V lookup: CDR1 MDHEN, CDR2 SYDVKM. CDR3 sequence: CASSFRQDYGYTF. CDR3 bases: TGTGCCAGCAGTTTTAGACAAGACTATGGCTACACCTTC.

CDR3 loop: CASSLQGANHSNQPQHF. The CDR3 bases are TGCGCCAGCAGTCTACAGGGGGCAAATCATAGCAATCAGCCCCAGCATTTT. The V and J genes are TRBV23-1 and TRBJ1-5; TRBD1 aligns across 9 bases. TRBV23-1 is placed among ORFs of uncertain function. The CDR3 loop spans 17 amino acids. V shed 4 bases and J 0 bases; nucleotides not matched to a gene: 7.

The chain combines TRBV7-2 with TRBJ1-6; a weak D match, TRBD1 (6 bases). Trimming left V 0 bases short and J 3 bases short, with 12 bases between. Germline V gene data show CDR1 as SGHTA and CDR2 as FQGNSA. The CDR3 runs 17 residues. CDR3 bases: TGTGCCAGCAGCTTAGCTGGGGGGGCGAACTATAATTCACCCCTCCACTTT. Translation gives CASSLAGGANYNSPLHF.

V gene TRBV3-1 (or the pseudogene TRBV3-2) combines with J gene TRBJ1-2; D unclear. The CDR3 has 14 amino acids. V was clipped by 4 bases and J by 5 bases, with 14 bases between them. Germline loops: CDR1 LGHDT, CDR2 YNNKEL (reference sequence). The CDR3 sequence: CASSLDPEVYGYTF. The CDR3 DNA sequence: TGTGCCAGCAGCCTCGACCCGGAGGTTTATGGCTACACCTTC.

This chain joins TRBV10-1 and TRBJ1-4; D is possibly TRBD1 (5 bases). The CDR3 totals 13 residues. V shed 5 bases and J shed 8 bases, with 12 bases lying between them. Germline lookup yields CDR1 WNHNN and CDR2 SYGVQD (reference sequence). CDR3 in amino acids: CASSLRVGEKLFF. CDR3 DNA sequence: TGCGCCAGCAGTCTCAGGGTGGGCGAAAAACTGTTTTTT.

The gene calls are TRBV19 and TRBJ2-3, with D tentatively TRBD1 (5 bases). CDR3 length: 15 residues. Germline values: CDR1 LNHDA, CDR2 SQIVND (reference sequence). Trimming took 1 base from V and 1 from J, leaving 9 bases between them. The CDR3 DNA is TGTGCCAGTAGTATAGCGGAAGGGGGCACAGATACGCAGTATTTT. Its translation is CASSIAEGGTDTQYF.

V gene TRBV5-4 combines with J gene TRBJ1-2, with a tentative D call TRBD1 (6 bases). The CDR3 runs to 13 residues. Trimming pared 4 bases from V and 10 bases from J, leaving 17 bases between. Germline CDR1 is SGHNT and CDR2 is YYREEE (reference sequence). This CDR3 reads CASSPQGIRIYTF. Here the CDR3 DNA reads TGTGCCAGCAGCCCCCAGGGGATTAGGATCTACACCTTC.

The V and J genes are TRBV7-9 and TRBJ1-2; D is unresolved. Germline V lookup: CDR1 SEHNR, CDR2 FQNEAQ (reference sequence). The CDR3 length is 14 residues. The germline V and J ends were trimmed by 1 base and 0 bases, with 6 bases remaining between them. CDR3 loop: CASSLETANYGYTF. CDR3 sequence (DNA): TGTGCCAGCAGCTTAGAAACAGCTAACTATGGCTACACCTTC.

This rearrangement joins TRBV3-1 (or the pseudogene TRBV3-2) to TRBJ1-2; 9 bases agree with TRBD1. The germline gives CDR1 LGHDT, CDR2 YNNKEL (reference sequence). The CDR3 contains 14 residues. V dropped 0 bases and J dropped 7; count of bases not matched to a gene: 3. For the CDR3, the DNA is TGTGCCAGCAGCCAAGAGGGACAGGGAGGTGGCTACACCTTC. Its translation is CASSQEGQGGGYTF.

The chain's CDR3 is CASSRTGVNYGYTF. The CDR3 DNA reads TGTGCCAGCAGTCGGACAGGGGTGAACTATGGCTACACCTTC. The chain couples TRBV6-5 to TRBJ1-2, with TRBD1 matching over 9 bases. CDR1 MNHEY and CDR2 SVGAGI come from the germline V gene. Trimming cost V 5 bases and J 2 bases; bases outside gene matches: 3. The CDR3 runs to 14 residues.

This chain uses TRBV4-1 with TRBJ2-5; 8 bases fit TRBD1. Unmatched junction bases numbered 7, after V lost 1 base and J lost 3 bases. Germline loops: CDR1 MGHRA, CDR2 YSYEKL. CDR3 length: 16 amino acids. The chain's CDR3 is CASSQAGGARKETQYF. For the CDR3, the DNA is TGCGCCAGCAGCCAAGCAGGGGGCGCCCGTAAAGAGACCCAGTACTTC.

The V and J genes are TRBV18 and TRBJ1-1; 8 bases line up with TRBD1. This CDR3 contains 15 residues. Per germline, CDR1 KGHSH and CDR2 LQKENI. J was trimmed by 4 bases and V by 2 bases; bases with no gene match: 6. CDR3 in DNA: TGTGCCAGCTCACCAACAGGGGGGGTTGGCACTGAAGCTTTCTTT. It codes for CASSPTGGVGTEAFF.

This sequence joins TRBV11-3 and TRBJ1-1; 9 bases map to TRBD1. This CDR3 contains 13 residues. In germline, CDR1 is SGHNT, CDR2 YENEEA. V was pared by 3 bases and J by 7 bases, with 3 bases of the junction left unmatched. As DNA, the CDR3 is TGTGCCAGCAGCTTTAGACAGGGGGATGAAGCTTTCTTT. Its translation: CASSFRQGDEAFF.